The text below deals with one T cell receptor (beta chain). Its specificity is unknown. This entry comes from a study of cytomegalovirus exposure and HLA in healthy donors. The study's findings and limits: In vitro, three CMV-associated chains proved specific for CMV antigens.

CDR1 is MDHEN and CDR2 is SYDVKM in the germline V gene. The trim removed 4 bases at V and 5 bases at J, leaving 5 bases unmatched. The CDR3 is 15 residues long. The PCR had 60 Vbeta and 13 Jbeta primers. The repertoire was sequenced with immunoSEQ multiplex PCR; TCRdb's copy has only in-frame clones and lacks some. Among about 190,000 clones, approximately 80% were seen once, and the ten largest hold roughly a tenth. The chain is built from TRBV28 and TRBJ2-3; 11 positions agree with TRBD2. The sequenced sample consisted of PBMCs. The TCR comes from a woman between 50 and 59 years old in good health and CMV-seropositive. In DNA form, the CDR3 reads TGTGCCAGCAGTTCAGGAACTAGCGGGGGAGATACGCAGTATTTT. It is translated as CASSSGTSGGDTQYF.